Listed below are T cell receptor beta chains from one sample, sequenced in a study of T cells in Graves' hyperthyroidism and ophthalmopathy. TCRdb reanalysed the multiplex PCR reads using MiXCR and keeps one entry per CDR3 protein. The table lists over 250,000 distinct CDR3 sequences, around 22% of them singletons. What was sequenced was blood. These receptors came from a young man with Graves' ophthalmopathy. The CDR3 runs from the conserved cysteine through the conserved F or W. The D gene is left open where the match is weak. Rows give clone size only sometimes, using once, few, many, or a class for an expanded clone.

CDR3aa: CSARDIFLTSGGTKYF; CDR3nt: TGCAGTGCTAGAGATATTTTTTTGACTAGCGGGGGCACAAAGTATTTT; v_gene: TRBV20-1; abundance: NA; j_gene: TRBJ2-3; d_gene: TRBD2
CDR3aa: CSARGKGVGQYF; CDR3nt: TGCAGTGCTAGAGGCAAAGGAGTCGGGCAGTACTTC; v_gene: TRBV20-1; abundance: NA; j_gene: TRBJ2-7; d_gene: NA
CDR3aa: CASSSIAGMRADTQYF; CDR3nt: TGTGCCAGCAGCAGCATAGCGGGAATGCGGGCAGATACGCAGTATTTT; v_gene: TRBV28; abundance: many; j_gene: TRBJ2-3; d_gene: TRBD2
CDR3aa: CASSQESGTGIEAFF; CDR3nt: TGTGCCAGCAGCCAGGAATCCGGGACGGGTATTGAAGCTTTCTTT; v_gene: TRBV4-2; abundance: NA; j_gene: TRBJ1-1; d_gene: NA
CDR3aa: CASSSEYSPLHF; CDR3nt: TGTGCCAGCAGTTCCGAGTATTCACCCCTCCACTTT; v_gene: TRBV12-3/TRBV12-4; abundance: few; j_gene: TRBJ1-6; d_gene: NA
CDR3aa: CASSQVSGDRDEQYF; CDR3nt: TGTGCCAGCAGCCAAGTATCTGGGGATCGGGACGAGCAGTACTTC; v_gene: TRBV3-1; abundance: many; j_gene: TRBJ2-7; d_gene: NA
CDR3aa: CATSEFGQKNTQYF; CDR3nt: TGTGCCACCAGTGAATTTGGACAGAAAAATACGCAGTATTTT; v_gene: TRBV24-1; abundance: few; j_gene: TRBJ2-3; d_gene: NA
CDR3aa: CASSPPAQEGDTQYF; CDR3nt: TGTGCCAGCTCACCACCGGCCCAAGAAGGGGATACGCAGTATTTT; v_gene: TRBV18; abundance: few; j_gene: TRBJ2-3; d_gene: NA
CDR3aa: CASSPTRQGGNEQFF; CDR3nt: TGTGCCAGCTCACCTACTCGACAGGGGGGCAATGAGCAGTTCTTC; v_gene: TRBV18; abundance: few; j_gene: TRBJ2-1; d_gene: TRBD1
CDR3aa: CASSPNYVTEAFF; CDR3nt: TGTGCCAGCAGCCCCAACTATGTAACTGAAGCTTTCTTT; v_gene: TRBV3-1; abundance: many; j_gene: TRBJ1-1; d_gene: NA
CDR3aa: CASSLTSRSYEQYF; CDR3nt: TGCGCCAGCAGCTTAACTAGCCGGAGCTACGAGCAGTACTTC; v_gene: TRBV5-1; abundance: NA; j_gene: TRBJ2-7; d_gene: NA
CDR3aa: CASSERGPGELFF; CDR3nt: TGCGCCAGCAGCGAGAGGGGTCCCGGGGAGCTGTTTTTT; v_gene: TRBV5-1; abundance: NA; j_gene: TRBJ2-2; d_gene: NA
CDR3aa: CASSLPGKNSGYTF; CDR3nt: TGTGCCAGCAGCTTACCAGGGAAGAACAGTGGCTACACCTTC; v_gene: TRBV11-2; abundance: many; j_gene: TRBJ1-2; d_gene: NA
CDR3aa: CASSRDHNSYEQYF; CDR3nt: TGTGCCAGCAGCCGGGACCACAACTCCTACGAGCAGTACTTC; v_gene: TRBV2; abundance: many; j_gene: TRBJ2-7; d_gene: NA
CDR3aa: CATSAPGSGRVGNEQFF; CDR3nt: TGTGCCACCAGTGCCCCGGGAAGCGGGAGGGTCGGTAATGAGCAGTTCTTC; v_gene: TRBV24-1; abundance: NA; j_gene: TRBJ2-1; d_gene: TRBD2
CDR3aa: CASSHPGPATDTQYF; CDR3nt: TGTGCCAGCAGCCACCCGGGACCGGCAACAGATACGCAGTATTTT; v_gene: TRBV3-1; abundance: many; j_gene: TRBJ2-3; d_gene: NA
CDR3aa: CASSVVPSSYNEQFF; CDR3nt: TGTGCCAGCAGCGTAGTTCCTAGCTCCTACAATGAGCAGTTCTTC; v_gene: TRBV9; abundance: NA; j_gene: TRBJ2-1; d_gene: NA
CDR3aa: CASMWDGKQFF; CDR3nt: TGTGCCAGCATGTGGGACGGTAAGCAGTTCTTC; v_gene: TRBV6-1; abundance: NA; j_gene: TRBJ2-1; d_gene: NA
CDR3aa: CASSLSRGTLGEQYF; CDR3nt: TGTGCCAGCAGCTTAAGCCGCGGGACTTTAGGTGAGCAGTACTTC; v_gene: TRBV7-8; abundance: NA; j_gene: TRBJ2-7; d_gene: NA
CDR3aa: CSAYVGPSYNEQFF; CDR3nt: TGCAGTGCTTACGTGGGACCCTCCTACAATGAGCAGTTCTTC; v_gene: TRBV20-1; abundance: many; j_gene: TRBJ2-1; d_gene: NA
CDR3aa: CASSSSGTGHRELFF; CDR3nt: TGTGCCAGCAGCTCTTCAGGGACAGGGCACCGGGAGCTGTTTTTT; v_gene: TRBV13; abundance: NA; j_gene: TRBJ2-2; d_gene: TRBD1
CDR3aa: CSARDRGPGETQYF; CDR3nt: TGCAGTGCTAGGGACAGGGGTCCAGGAGAGACCCAGTACTTC; v_gene: TRBV20-1; abundance: NA; j_gene: TRBJ2-5; d_gene: TRBD1
CDR3aa: CASRSSGRAGEQFF; CDR3nt: TGTGCCAGCAGGAGTAGCGGGAGGGCAGGTGAGCAGTTCTTC; v_gene: TRBV12-3/TRBV12-4; abundance: few; j_gene: TRBJ2-1; d_gene: TRBD2
CDR3aa: CASSLEQYGYTF; CDR3nt: TGTGCCAGCAGCTTGGAACAGTATGGCTACACCTTC; v_gene: TRBV5-6; abundance: NA; j_gene: TRBJ1-2; d_gene: NA
CDR3aa: CSVAQGRNSPLHF; CDR3nt: TGCAGCGTTGCCCAGGGTCGCAATTCACCCCTCCACTTT; v_gene: TRBV29-1; abundance: few; j_gene: TRBJ1-6; d_gene: NA
CDR3aa: CSVNDRGRGNYGYTF; CDR3nt: TGCAGCGTTAACGACAGGGGGCGCGGGAACTATGGCTACACCTTC; v_gene: TRBV29-1; abundance: many; j_gene: TRBJ1-2; d_gene: TRBD1
CDR3aa: CASSLAGGRTNEQFF; CDR3nt: TGTGCCAGCAGTCTAGCGGGAGGAAGGACCAATGAGCAGTTCTTC; v_gene: TRBV7-9; abundance: few; j_gene: TRBJ2-1; d_gene: TRBD2
CDR3aa: CSARAGTGGSEQFF; CDR3nt: TGCAGTGCTAGGGCCGGGACAGGGGGTTCTGAGCAGTTCTTC; v_gene: TRBV20-1; abundance: many; j_gene: TRBJ2-1; d_gene: TRBD1
CDR3aa: CASSTLERGNYGYTF; CDR3nt: TGTGCCAGCAGCACACTCGAAAGAGGAAACTATGGCTACACCTTC; v_gene: TRBV12-3/TRBV12-4; abundance: once; j_gene: TRBJ1-2; d_gene: NA
CDR3aa: CASAGTENSPLHF; CDR3nt: TGTGCCAGCGCCGGGACAGAAAATTCACCCCTCCACTTT; v_gene: TRBV2; abundance: few; j_gene: TRBJ1-6; d_gene: TRBD1
CDR3aa: CASKRRGDGNVLTF; CDR3nt: TGTGCCAGCAAACGACGGGGGGATGGCAACGTCCTGACTTTC; v_gene: TRBV28; abundance: NA; j_gene: TRBJ2-6; d_gene: TRBD2
CDR3aa: CASSRLGTSGRFTDTQYF; CDR3nt: TGTGCCAGCAGTCGCCTCGGGACTAGCGGGAGATTCACAGATACGCAGTATTTT; v_gene: TRBV3-1; abundance: NA; j_gene: TRBJ2-3; d_gene: TRBD2
CDR3aa: CASSLRLANNEQLF; CDR3nt: TGTGCCAGCAGTTTAAGACTAGCGAACAATGAGCAGCTCTTC; v_gene: TRBV12-3/TRBV12-4; abundance: NA; j_gene: TRBJ2-1; d_gene: TRBD2
CDR3aa: CASSLAQGVNSPLHF; CDR3nt: TGTGCCAGCAGCTTAGCGCAAGGGGTCAATTCACCCCTCCACTTT; v_gene: TRBV7-6; abundance: NA; j_gene: TRBJ1-6; d_gene: NA
CDR3aa: CASSQRRQNTEAFF; CDR3nt: TGTGCCAGCAGCCAAAGACGGCAGAACACTGAAGCTTTCTTT; v_gene: TRBV3-1; abundance: many; j_gene: TRBJ1-1; d_gene: NA
CDR3aa: CASSANSLGGTEAFF; CDR3nt: TGTGCCAGCAGCGCAAACAGTTTGGGGGGCACTGAAGCTTTCTTT; v_gene: TRBV9; abundance: few; j_gene: TRBJ1-1; d_gene: NA
CDR3aa: CASSGGQGIYEQYF; CDR3nt: TGCGCCAGCAGCGGGGGACAGGGAATCTACGAGCAGTACTTC; v_gene: TRBV5-1; abundance: many; j_gene: TRBJ2-7; d_gene: TRBD1
CDR3aa: CASSESSPTTYEQYF; CDR3nt: TGCGCCAGCAGTGAGTCGTCACCCACGACCTACGAGCAGTACTTC; v_gene: TRBV10-2; abundance: NA; j_gene: TRBJ2-7; d_gene: NA